This T cell receptor (beta chain) was sequenced for a study of CD8 T cells in ankylosing spondylitis. Findings and caveats of the study: It appeared that ankylosing spondylitis blood was characterized by a TCR beta motif of under ten highly homologous variants.

The TCR beta libraries were generated through quantitative 5'-RACE incorporating molecular barcodes. In TCRdb, the 5' RACE reads were re-called with MiXCR into one record per CDR3 protein. Of around 770,000 distinct CDR3 sequences in the sample, around 11% are singletons; the top ten hold more than 0.5%. This clonotype was recorded a few times. Its antigen is still unknown. Germline CDR1 is SGHTA and CDR2 is FQGNSA. The V end was cut by 5 bases, the J end by 9 bases, with 11 bases between. The CDR3 consists of 12 residues. The chain couples TRBV7-2 to TRBJ2-4; D not resolved. This clonotype was obtained from a male donor with ankylosing spondylitis. Sequencing used blood, either unsorted or a sorted T cell fraction (not recorded which). In DNA form, the CDR3 reads TGTGCCAGCAGCAGTCAGCCGGGCATTCAGTACTTC. This sequence encodes CASSSQPGIQYF.